This record looks at one T cell receptor beta chain sequence and its context. As yet, its antigen is unknown. V gave up 7 bases and J gave up 2 bases; unmatched junction bases: 6. The germline gives CDR1 SNHLY, CDR2 FYNNEI. CDR3 length: 15 amino acids. Naivety among CD8 cells was defined by CD45RO negativity and positive CCR7 selection, thereby excluding terminally differentiated effector memory CD45RA+ cells. This sample is part of a study of shared clonotypes between healthy human individuals. This was a deep-level run. In the study's own analysis: Filtering of immunoSEQ junctional sequences could not match full-length read filtering. Profiled with immunoSEQ multiplex PCR; TCRdb holds only in-frame clones, not every one. V and J calls and clone size are as listed in that table; D and trimming were resolved from the DNA. Here the sample spans about 590,000 clones, around 95% being singletons. General study results and limits: Generation probability values for non-shared clonotypes were lower than those for clonotypes shared by all four donors.

Sequenced material: naive CD8+ T cells sorted from blood. The chain links TRBV2 to TRBJ2-7, with TRBD1 matching over 12 bases. The receptor was derived from a woman in her 30s in good health. This CDR3 reads CASTQGQGAPYEQYF. The CDR3 DNA is TGTGCCAGCACCCAGGGACAGGGGGCACCCTACGAGCAGTACTTC.